These 5 T cell receptor beta chains were sequenced from one sample in a study of OX40 agonist ivuxolimab in advanced cancers. Some clones are missing from TCRdb's copy, which holds only in-frame ones; the method was immunoSEQ multiplex PCR. The sample lists over 50,000 clones, roughly 83% occurring once. The sample here was CD4+ or CD8+ T cells sorted from blood, taken in a trial of the OX40 agonist ivuxolimab. These receptors were obtained from an adult with an advanced solid tumor such as melanoma, head and neck, liver or kidney cancer.

The J gene is TRBJ2-7, the V gene TRBV4-3; the D call may be TRBD1 or TRBD2 (6 bases each). The germline gives CDR1 LGHNA, CDR2 YSLEER. The V and J ends lost 0 bases and 6 bases respectively, with 18 bases between them. The CDR3 is 16 residues long. The CDR3 DNA sequence: TGCGCCAGCAGCCAAGAACTAGGTGGGGGGCGCGGCGAGCAGTACTTC. Translating it yields CASSQELGGGRGEQYF.

This clone has more than one count but fewer than ten. This rearrangement joins TRBV14 to TRBJ2-1; 8 bases map to TRBD2. With V trimmed by 8 bases and J by 6 bases, 12 bases remained unmatched. The CDR3 loop spans 15 amino acids. Germline CDR1 reads SGHDN; CDR2 reads FVKESK. CDR3 residues: CASGRGLVPINEQFF. The CDR3 DNA is TGTGCCAGCGGGAGGGGACTAGTGCCCATCAATGAGCAGTTCTTC.

The chain carries TRBV5-1 and TRBJ2-7; possible D gene TRBD2, 6 bases. This CDR3 region has 13 residues. CDR1 SGHRS and CDR2 YFSETQ come from the germline V gene. The germline V and J ends were trimmed by 2 bases and 2 bases, with 8 bases remaining between them. CDR3 loop: CASSFREPYEQYF. As DNA, the CDR3 is TGCGCCAGCAGCTTCCGGGAGCCCTACGAGCAGTACTTC.

The genes are TRBV6-1 and TRBJ1-5, with 8 bases matching TRBD1. Germline V gene sequence: CDR1 MNHNS, CDR2 SASEGT. The CDR3 spans 17 residues. V was pared by 4 bases and J by 1 base, with 9 bases of the junction left unmatched. The CDR3 region has the DNA TGTGCCAGCAGTGCCGGACAGGGAAGCATGAGCAATCAGCCCCAGCATTTT. Translating it yields CASSAGQGSMSNQPQHF.

The chain has TRBV7-8 and TRBJ1-4, with 7 bases lining up with TRBD1. J lost 4 bases, V lost 4 bases, and 3 bases had no gene match. Germline V gene lookup returns CDR1 SGHVS and CDR2 FQNEAQ. The CDR3 has 14 residues. The CDR3: CASSSGQNNEKLFF. CDR3 nucleotide sequence: TGTGCCAGCAGCTCGGGACAGAATAATGAAAAACTGTTTTTT.